This record looks at one TCR beta chain sequence and its context. No antigen is known for it. Base-call qualities are not available, and no considerably larger clone is one nucleotide away. Looking up the germline V gene (reference sequence) yields CDR1 MNHNY and CDR2 SVGAGI. Spanning cysteine to phenylalanine, the CDR3 consists of 11 amino acids. Only the CDR3 DNA is retained, 33 bases long and in frame from the first base. Cut back by 7 bases and 2 bases, the V and J ends lie 4 bases apart. This record belongs to a study of blood T cell repertoires in COVID-19 (TCRdb year 2020). Some background on the complete study: Samples from collaborators originated in the United States, Italy and Spain and spanned both the acute and convalescent phases of COVID-19. The dataset comprised deeply sampled blood TCRbeta repertoires from subjects exposed to, actively infected with, or recovered from COVID-19. The samples were drawn from two sources: the first 160 participants of the ongoing ImmuneRACE study, and 950 to 1,500 subjects contributed by 6 global collaborators. A de-identified subject ID, COVID-19 status, age in years and sex were almost always included in the sample metadata. The repertoires were released in a freely available public database intended as a resource for research on the immune response to SARS-CoV-2. The material from the prospective study consisted of cDNA or gDNA derived from T cells, B-cell-depleted T cells, or PBMCs. Where available, HLA class I and class II types were obtained from metadata supplied by the sample provider rather than from assay-based typing.

The immunoSEQ Assay, a bias-controlled multiplex PCR, was used to amplify TCRbeta CDR3 regions from genomic DNA. In the paper's pipeline: The number of nucleated cells in each sample was estimated by amplification of reference gene primers within the assay. Sequence reads were collapsed and filtered to measure the absolute abundance of every unique TCRbeta CDR3 rearrangement. For each sample, productive Simpson clonality was calculated as the square root of Simpson's diversity index across productive rearrangements. This immuneACCESS table, as held by TCRdb, lists in-frame sequences with V and J called but not all clones. Of the missing ones, under half trace to an unresolved V gene in checked studies; the others have no known cause. Clone size and the V and J calls come from that table; the DNA yielded D and trimming. The sample table holds 310,000 or so clones, of which 87% were seen once. 2.2% of the sample lies in the top ten.

A second Seattle source provided samples from volunteer blood donors who had recovered from COVID-19. Whole blood was collected in K2EDTA tubes by collaborating institutions according to the institutions' own protocols. For TCRbeta analysis, collaborators shipped samples as frozen whole blood, isolated PBMCs, or DNA extracted from either of those sample types. Study-wide findings and limitations: The amount of clinical and demographic metadata varied by source and participant and was provided uncurated.

Recombination joined TRBV6-6 with TRBJ2-3, with the D gene call left open. This clonotype originated in a woman aged 45-65 years who had recovered from COVID-19. Sequencing was performed on peripheral blood. The CDR3 reads CASTNTDTQYF. The DNA sequence is as follows: TGTGCCAGCACCAACACAGATACGCAGTATTTT.